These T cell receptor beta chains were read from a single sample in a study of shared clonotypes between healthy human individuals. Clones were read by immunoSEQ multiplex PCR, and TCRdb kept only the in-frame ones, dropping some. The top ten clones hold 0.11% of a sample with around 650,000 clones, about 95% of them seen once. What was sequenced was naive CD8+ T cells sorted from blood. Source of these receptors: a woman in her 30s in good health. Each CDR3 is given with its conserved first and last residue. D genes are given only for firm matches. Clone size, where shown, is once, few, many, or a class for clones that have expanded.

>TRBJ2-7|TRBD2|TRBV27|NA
TGTGCCAGCAGTCTCGGACTAGCGGCTTACGAGCAGTACTTC
CASSLGLAAYEQYF
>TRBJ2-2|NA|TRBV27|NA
TGTGCCAGCACCTTATCGGACCCGAACACCGGGGAGCTGTTTTTT
CASTLSDPNTGELFF
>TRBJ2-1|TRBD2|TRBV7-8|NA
TGTGCCAGCAGCTTACGCGGGAGGCCTGTCGTTGACAATGAGCAGTTCTTC
CASSLRGRPVVDNEQFF
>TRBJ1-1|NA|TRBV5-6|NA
TGTGCCAGCAGCTTCACTACTGAAGCTTTCTTT
CASSFTTEAFF
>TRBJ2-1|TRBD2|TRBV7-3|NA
TGTGCCAGCAGCTCGCGACTAGCGGGATTCACTGAGCAGTTCTTC
CASSSRLAGFTEQFF
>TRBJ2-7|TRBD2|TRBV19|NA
TGTGCCAGTTCAATTACACTAGCGGGATCGACCTACGAGCAGTACTTC
CASSITLAGSTYEQYF
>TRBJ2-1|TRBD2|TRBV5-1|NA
TGCGCCAGCAGCTTGAGCCTAGCGGGTGAGCAGTTCTTC
CASSLSLAGEQFF
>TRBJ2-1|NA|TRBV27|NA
TGTGCCAGCATTCCATTGGACAAGGACAATGAGCAGTTCTTC
CASIPLDKDNEQFF
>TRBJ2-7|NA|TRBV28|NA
TGTGCCAGCAGTCTTTCCCTGACCGAGAGCTCCTACGAGCAGTACTTC
CASSLSLTESSYEQYF
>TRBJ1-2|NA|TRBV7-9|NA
TGTGCCAGCAGCTCCGACAACTATGGCTACACCTTC
CASSSDNYGYTF
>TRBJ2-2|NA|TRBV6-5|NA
TGTGCCAGCACCACTGGTCTTTATTACACCGGGGAGCTGTTTTTT
CASTTGLYYTGELFF
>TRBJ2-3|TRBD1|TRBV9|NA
TGTGCCAGCAGCGTAGCCACAGGGGGAAGGAATACGCAGTATTTT
CASSVATGGRNTQYF
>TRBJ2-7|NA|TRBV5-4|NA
TGTGCCAGCAGCTTGGCCCCCATGGGGCGGTACGAGCAGTACTTC
CASSLAPMGRYEQYF
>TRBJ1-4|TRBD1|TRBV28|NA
TGTGCCAGCAGTTCCCGACAGGGGATTGAAAAACTGTTTTTT
CASSSRQGIEKLFF
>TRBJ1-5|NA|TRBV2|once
TGTGCCAGCCAGCAGGACGGGGGCAATCAGCCCCAGCATTTT
CASQQDGGNQPQHF
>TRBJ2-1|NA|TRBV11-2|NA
TGTGCCAGCAGCTATACTATTGGGGAGCAGTTCTTC
CASSYTIGEQFF
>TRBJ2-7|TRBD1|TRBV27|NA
TGTGCCAGCAGTGAGTTAGACAGGGATTACGAGCAGTACTTC
CASSELDRDYEQYF
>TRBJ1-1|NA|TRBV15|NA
TGTGCCACCAGCAGACGCGTGCTGTACGAGTCTGAAGCTTTCTTT
CATSRRVLYESEAFF
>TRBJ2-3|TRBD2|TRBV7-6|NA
TGTGCCAGCAGCTTAGGGTGGAGGGGACTAGCGGGAGTGACAGATACGCAGTATTTT
CASSLGWRGLAGVTDTQYF
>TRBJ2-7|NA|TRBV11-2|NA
TGTGCCAGCAGCTTAGTCGTCGGTGACAATACTTACTCCTACGAGCAGTACTTC
CASSLVVGDNTYSYEQYF
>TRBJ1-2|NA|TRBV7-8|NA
TGTGCCAGCAGCTTAGGCCCAGGATTTGTTAACTATGGCTACACCTTC
CASSLGPGFVNYGYTF
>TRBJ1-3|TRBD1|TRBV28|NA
TGTGCCAGCAGTGCAGGACAGGGGGCGCGGGACACCATATATTTT
CASSAGQGARDTIYF
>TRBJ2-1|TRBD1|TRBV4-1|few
TGCGCCAGCAGCCAAGGCGACAGGGGTAATGAGCAGTTCTTC
CASSQGDRGNEQFF
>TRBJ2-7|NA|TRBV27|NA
TGTGCCAGCATTAGCGTTCCGGGACGGACCTACGAGCAGTACTTC
CASISVPGRTYEQYF
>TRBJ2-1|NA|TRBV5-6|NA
TGTGCCAGCAGCTTGGCGGGGAATGAGCAGTTCTTC
CASSLAGNEQFF
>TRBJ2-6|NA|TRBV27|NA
TGTGCCAGCATGGGAACAGTATCTCCTGGGGCCAACGTCCTGACTTTC
CASMGTVSPGANVLTF
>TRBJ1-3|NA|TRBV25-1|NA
TGTGCCAGCAGCGACTACCGGGAGGAAACCGGAAACACCATATATTTT
CASSDYREETGNTIYF
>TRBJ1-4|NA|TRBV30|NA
TGTGCCTGGAGTGTACCGTACAGGAGTACTAATGAAAAACTGTTTTTT
CAWSVPYRSTNEKLFF
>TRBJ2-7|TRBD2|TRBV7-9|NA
TGTGCCAGCAGCCCGGCCGACTCCGGGACTAGCAGCTACGAGCAGTACTTC
CASSPADSGTSSYEQYF
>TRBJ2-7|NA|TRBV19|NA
TGTGCCAGTAGTACTGGGACCGTCGGATACTACGAGCAGTACTTC
CASSTGTVGYYEQYF
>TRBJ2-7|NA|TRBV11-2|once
TGTGCCAGCAGCCTTACGCGAGAGCAGTACTTC
CASSLTREQYF
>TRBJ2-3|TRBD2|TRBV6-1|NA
TGTGCCAGCAGTGAATGGGCTAGCGGGAGAGGTACAGATACGCAGTATTTT
CASSEWASGRGTDTQYF
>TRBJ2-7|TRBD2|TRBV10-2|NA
TGCGCCAGCCTAGCGGGAAACTACGAGCAGTACTTC
CASLAGNYEQYF
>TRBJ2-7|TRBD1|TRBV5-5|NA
TGTGCCAGCACGGGACAGACACAGTACTTC
CASTGQTQYF
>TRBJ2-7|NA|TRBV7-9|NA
TGTGCCAGCCGCTTGGACAGTACCTACGAGCAGTACTTC
CASRLDSTYEQYF
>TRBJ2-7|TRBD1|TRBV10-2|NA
TGCGCCAGCTTAGGGACAGGGGTCGCCGAGCAGTACTTC
CASLGTGVAEQYF
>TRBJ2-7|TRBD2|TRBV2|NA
TGTGCCAGCCGTGTACTAGCGGGAGTTAGAGCCTACGAGCAGTACTTC
CASRVLAGVRAYEQYF
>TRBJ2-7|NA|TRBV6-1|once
TGTGCCAGCAGTGAATACGGCCCCGAACCTTACGAGCAGTACTTC
CASSEYGPEPYEQYF
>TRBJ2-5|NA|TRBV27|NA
TGTGCCAGCAGTTTAGGGCGGGACGCCAGTGAGACCCAGTACTTC
CASSLGRDASETQYF
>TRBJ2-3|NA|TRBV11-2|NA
TGTGCTACGGCTTCTGGGGCAGGTCGGCATTTT
CATASGAGRHF
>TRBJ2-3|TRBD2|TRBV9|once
TGTGCCAGCAGCGCGACTAGCGGGACCCACACAGATACGCAGTATTTT
CASSATSGTHTDTQYF
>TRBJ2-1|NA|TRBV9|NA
TGTGCCAGCAGCGTAGTAGGGGTCGATGAGCAGTTCTTC
CASSVVGVDEQFF
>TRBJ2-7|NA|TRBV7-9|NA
TGTGCCAGCAGCATCGGAGACAGGTACGAGCAGTACTTC
CASSIGDRYEQYF
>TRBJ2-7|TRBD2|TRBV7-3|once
TGTGCCAGCAGCGAGGGACTAGCGGGAAGTAACGAGCAGTACTTC
CASSEGLAGSNEQYF
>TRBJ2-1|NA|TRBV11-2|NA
TGTGCCAGCAGCGGGCGGACGGGGAGACTCGAATACAATGAGCAGTTCTTC
CASSGRTGRLEYNEQFF
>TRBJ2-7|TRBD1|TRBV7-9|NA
TGTGCCAGCAGCTTAGGGACAGGGATCTACTACGAGCAGTACTTC
CASSLGTGIYYEQYF
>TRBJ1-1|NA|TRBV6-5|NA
TGTGCCAGCAGTATGACAGGTTCTTCTGAAGCTTTCTTT
CASSMTGSSEAFF
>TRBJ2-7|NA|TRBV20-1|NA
TGCAGTGCTAGAGACGGTTACGAGCAGTACTTC
CSARDGYEQYF
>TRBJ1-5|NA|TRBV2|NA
TGTGCCAGCAGTGAAGTGGAGGGGGGCGCCGTGGGCAATCAGCCCCAGCATTTT
CASSEVEGGAVGNQPQHF
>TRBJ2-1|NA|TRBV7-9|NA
TGTGCCAGCAGCTTCCCGCTAGCTAGGAATGAGCAGTTCTTC
CASSFPLARNEQFF
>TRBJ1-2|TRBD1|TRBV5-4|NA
TGTGCCAGCAGCTCGACCGGGACAGGGTTATCCTATGGCTACACCTTC
CASSSTGTGLSYGYTF
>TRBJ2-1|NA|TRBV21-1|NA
TGTGCCAGCAGCGGGACAGGGTTTAATGAGCAGTTCTTC
CASSGTGFNEQFF